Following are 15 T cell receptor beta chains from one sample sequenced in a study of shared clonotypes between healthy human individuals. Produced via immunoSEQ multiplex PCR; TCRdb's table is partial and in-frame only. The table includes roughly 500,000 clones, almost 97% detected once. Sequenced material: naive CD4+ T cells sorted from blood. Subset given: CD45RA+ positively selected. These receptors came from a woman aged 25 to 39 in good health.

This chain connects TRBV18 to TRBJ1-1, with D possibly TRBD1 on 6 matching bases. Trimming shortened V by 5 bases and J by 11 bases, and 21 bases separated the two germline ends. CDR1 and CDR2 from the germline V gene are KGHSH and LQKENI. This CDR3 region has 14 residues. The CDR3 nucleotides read TGTGCCAGCTCAATAGGGTTGACGGGGGCGGAGGCTTTCTTT. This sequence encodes CASSIGLTGAEAFF. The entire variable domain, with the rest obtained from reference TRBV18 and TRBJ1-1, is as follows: NAGVMQNPRHLVRRRGQEARLRCSPMKGHSHVYWYRQLPEEGLKFMVYLQKENIIDESGMPKERFSAEFPKEGPSILRIQQVVRGDSAAYFCASSIGLTGAEAFFGQGTRLTVV.

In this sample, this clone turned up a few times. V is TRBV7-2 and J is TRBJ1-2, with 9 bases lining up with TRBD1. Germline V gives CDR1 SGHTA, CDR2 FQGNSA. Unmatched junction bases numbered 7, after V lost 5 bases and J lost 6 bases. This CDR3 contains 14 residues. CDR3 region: CASSPSGQGHGYTF. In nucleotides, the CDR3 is TGTGCCAGCAGCCCTAGTGGACAGGGGCATGGCTACACCTTC.

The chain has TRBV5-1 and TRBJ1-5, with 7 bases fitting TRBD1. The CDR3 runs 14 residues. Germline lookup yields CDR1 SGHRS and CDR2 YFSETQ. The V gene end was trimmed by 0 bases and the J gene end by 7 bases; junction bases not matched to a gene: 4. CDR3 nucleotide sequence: TGCGCCAGCAGCTTGGGGCAGGGGGTCCAGCCCCAGCATTTT. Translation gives CASSLGQGVQPQHF.

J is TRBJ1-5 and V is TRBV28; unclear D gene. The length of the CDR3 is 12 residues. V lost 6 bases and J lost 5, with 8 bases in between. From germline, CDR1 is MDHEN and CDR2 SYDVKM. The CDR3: CASSIQHQPQHF. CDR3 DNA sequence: TGTGCCAGCAGCATACAGCATCAGCCCCAGCATTTT.

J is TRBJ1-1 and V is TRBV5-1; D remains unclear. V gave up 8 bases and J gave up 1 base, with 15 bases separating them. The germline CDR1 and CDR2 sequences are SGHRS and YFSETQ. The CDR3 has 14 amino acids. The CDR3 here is CASNIGPANTEAFF. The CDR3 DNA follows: TGCGCCAGTAACATCGGACCGGCGAACACTGAAGCTTTCTTT.

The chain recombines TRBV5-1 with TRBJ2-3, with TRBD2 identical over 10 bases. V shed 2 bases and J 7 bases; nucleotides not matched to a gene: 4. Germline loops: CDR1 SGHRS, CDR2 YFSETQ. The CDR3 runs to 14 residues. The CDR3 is CASSLGLAENTQYF. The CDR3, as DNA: TGCGCCAGCAGCTTAGGACTAGCGGAGAATACGCAGTATTTT.

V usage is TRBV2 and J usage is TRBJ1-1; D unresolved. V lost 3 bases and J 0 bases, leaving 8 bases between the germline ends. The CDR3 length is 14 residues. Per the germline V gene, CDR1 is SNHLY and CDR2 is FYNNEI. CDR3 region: CASSEDPMNTEAFF. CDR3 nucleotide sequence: TGTGCCAGCAGTGAGGACCCGATGAACACTGAAGCTTTCTTT.

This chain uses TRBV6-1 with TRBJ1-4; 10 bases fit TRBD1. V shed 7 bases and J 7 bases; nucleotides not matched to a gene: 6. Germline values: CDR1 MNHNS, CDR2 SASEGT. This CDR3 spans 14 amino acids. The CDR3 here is CASKDRGGLEKLFF. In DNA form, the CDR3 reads TGTGCCAGCAAGGACAGGGGGGGGCTTGAAAAACTGTTTTTT.

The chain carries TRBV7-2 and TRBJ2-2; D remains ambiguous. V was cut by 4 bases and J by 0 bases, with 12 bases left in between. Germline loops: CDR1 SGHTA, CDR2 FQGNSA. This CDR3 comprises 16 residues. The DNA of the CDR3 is TGTGCCAGCAGCTCCCATGCCATTACGAACACCGGGGAGCTGTTTTTT. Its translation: CASSSHAITNTGELFF.

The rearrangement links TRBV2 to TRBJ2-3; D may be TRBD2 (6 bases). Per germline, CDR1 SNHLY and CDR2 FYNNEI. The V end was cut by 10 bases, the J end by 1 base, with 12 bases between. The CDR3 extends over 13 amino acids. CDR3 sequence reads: CATRDSGTDTQYF. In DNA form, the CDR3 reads TGTGCCACCCGGGACTCGGGCACAGATACGCAGTATTTT.

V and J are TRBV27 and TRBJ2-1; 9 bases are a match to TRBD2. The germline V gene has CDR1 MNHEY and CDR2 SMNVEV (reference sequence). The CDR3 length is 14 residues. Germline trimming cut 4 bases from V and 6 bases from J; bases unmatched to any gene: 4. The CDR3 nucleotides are TGTGCCAGCAGTTGGAGCGGGAGGTTCAATGAGCAGTTCTTC. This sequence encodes CASSWSGRFNEQFF.

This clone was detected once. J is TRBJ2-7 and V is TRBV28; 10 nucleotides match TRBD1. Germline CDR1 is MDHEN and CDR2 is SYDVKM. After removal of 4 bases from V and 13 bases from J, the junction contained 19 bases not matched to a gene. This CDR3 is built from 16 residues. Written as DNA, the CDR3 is TGTGCCAGCAGTTCCTCATCAGAAACAGACAGGGGGCGGTCCTACTTC. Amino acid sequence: CASSSSSETDRGRSYF.

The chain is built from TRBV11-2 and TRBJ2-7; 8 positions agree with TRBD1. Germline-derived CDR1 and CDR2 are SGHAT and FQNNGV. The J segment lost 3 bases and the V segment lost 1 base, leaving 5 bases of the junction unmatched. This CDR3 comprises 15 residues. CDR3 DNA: TGTGCCAGCAGCTTAGGGGCAGGGGGCGACTACGAGCAGTACTTC. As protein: CASSLGAGGDYEQYF.

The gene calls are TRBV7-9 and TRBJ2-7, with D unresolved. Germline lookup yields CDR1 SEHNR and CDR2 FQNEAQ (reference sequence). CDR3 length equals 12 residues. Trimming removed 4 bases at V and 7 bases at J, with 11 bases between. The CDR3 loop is CASSWPLEEQYF. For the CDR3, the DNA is TGTGCCAGCAGCTGGCCCCTGGAAGAGCAGTACTTC.

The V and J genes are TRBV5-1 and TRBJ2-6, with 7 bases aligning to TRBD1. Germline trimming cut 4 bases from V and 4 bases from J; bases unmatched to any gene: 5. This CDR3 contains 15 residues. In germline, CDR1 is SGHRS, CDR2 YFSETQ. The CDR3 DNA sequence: TGCGCCAGCAGCATAGGGGGCACCGGGGCCAACGTCCTGACTTTC. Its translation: CASSIGGTGANVLTF.